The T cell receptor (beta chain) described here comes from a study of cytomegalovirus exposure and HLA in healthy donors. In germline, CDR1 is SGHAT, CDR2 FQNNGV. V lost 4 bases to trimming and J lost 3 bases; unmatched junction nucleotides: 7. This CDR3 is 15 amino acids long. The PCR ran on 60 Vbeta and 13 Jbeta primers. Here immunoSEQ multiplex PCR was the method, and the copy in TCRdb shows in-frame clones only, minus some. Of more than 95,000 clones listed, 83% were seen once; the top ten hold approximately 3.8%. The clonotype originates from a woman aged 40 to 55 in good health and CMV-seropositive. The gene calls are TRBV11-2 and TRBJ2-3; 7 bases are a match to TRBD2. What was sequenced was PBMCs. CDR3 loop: CASSSPLGGTDTQYF. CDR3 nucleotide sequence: TGTGCCAGCAGCTCCCCCCTGGGGGGGACAGATACGCAGTATTTT.